The subject of this entry is one TCR beta chain. Its antigen is undetermined. This sample is part of a study of shared clonotypes between healthy human individuals. Original handling: Without quality scores, immunoSEQ junctional reads could not be filtered like full-length reads. Repertoires were generated with immunoSEQ multiplex PCR, while TCRdb's copy carries only in-frame clones and drops some. V and J calls and clone size come straight from that table; D and trimming were deduced from the DNA. There are roughly 1 million clones in the sample; about 75% occur only once, and approximately 1.5% lies in the top ten. Overall study results and limits: Rarefaction gave evidence that sorted-subset sequencing remained incomplete despite large depth. Sequencing depth was a factor that was expected to affect clonotype sharing among donors. Only blood samples were collected, and tissue repertoires likely differ.

This receptor was identified in a man aged 18-30 years in good health. The source material was memory CD4+ T cells sorted from blood. Regarding subset: CD45RA-negative fraction.

CDR3 loop: CASRSGGYTGELFF. The CDR3 DNA is TGTGCCAGCAGGTCCGGGGGATACACCGGGGAGCTGTTTTTT. This chain links TRBV2 with TRBJ2-2; possible D gene TRBD2, 6 bases. With 6 bases removed from V and 3 bases from J, the gap between germline ends came to 11 bases. Germline V gene sequence: CDR1 SNHLY, CDR2 FYNNEI. The CDR3 extends over 14 amino acids.